This TCR beta chain was identified in a study of blood T cell repertoires in COVID-19. Study overall: Spain, Italy and the United States supplied samples that represented acute and convalescent COVID-19. Nucleic acid was either cDNA or gDNA, and it came from T cells, B-cell-depleted T cells, or PBMCs.

One Seattle source followed patients from active infection through their disease course. Per the original methods: Amplification of reference gene primers provided the estimated nucleated cell counts. Profiled with immunoSEQ multiplex PCR; TCRdb holds only in-frame clones, not every one. That table gives V, J and clone size, and the DNA gave D and trimming. This table holds 350,000 or so clones, over 75% found once. There are 14 residues in the CDR3. J gave up 0 bases and V 2 bases, and 1 base lay outside the gene matches. The germline gives CDR1 SGHTA, CDR2 FQGTGA. This clonotype was obtained from a woman aged 25 to 39 with COVID-19, enrolled during active disease. The chain combines TRBV7-3 with TRBJ2-7; 7 bases match TRBD2. Sequencing was carried out using peripheral blood. CDR3 coding DNA: TGTGCCAGCAGCTTAGTAGCGGGCTCCTACGAGCAGTACTTC. Translating it yields CASSLVAGSYEQYF. Full variable domain (outside the CDR3, taken from reference TRBV7-3 and TRBJ2-7): GAGVSQTPSNKVTEKGKYVELRCDPISGHTALYWYRQSLGQGPEFLIYFQGTGAADDSGLPNDRFFAVRPEGSVSTLKIQRTERGDSAVYLCASSLVAGSYEQYFGPGTRLTVT.